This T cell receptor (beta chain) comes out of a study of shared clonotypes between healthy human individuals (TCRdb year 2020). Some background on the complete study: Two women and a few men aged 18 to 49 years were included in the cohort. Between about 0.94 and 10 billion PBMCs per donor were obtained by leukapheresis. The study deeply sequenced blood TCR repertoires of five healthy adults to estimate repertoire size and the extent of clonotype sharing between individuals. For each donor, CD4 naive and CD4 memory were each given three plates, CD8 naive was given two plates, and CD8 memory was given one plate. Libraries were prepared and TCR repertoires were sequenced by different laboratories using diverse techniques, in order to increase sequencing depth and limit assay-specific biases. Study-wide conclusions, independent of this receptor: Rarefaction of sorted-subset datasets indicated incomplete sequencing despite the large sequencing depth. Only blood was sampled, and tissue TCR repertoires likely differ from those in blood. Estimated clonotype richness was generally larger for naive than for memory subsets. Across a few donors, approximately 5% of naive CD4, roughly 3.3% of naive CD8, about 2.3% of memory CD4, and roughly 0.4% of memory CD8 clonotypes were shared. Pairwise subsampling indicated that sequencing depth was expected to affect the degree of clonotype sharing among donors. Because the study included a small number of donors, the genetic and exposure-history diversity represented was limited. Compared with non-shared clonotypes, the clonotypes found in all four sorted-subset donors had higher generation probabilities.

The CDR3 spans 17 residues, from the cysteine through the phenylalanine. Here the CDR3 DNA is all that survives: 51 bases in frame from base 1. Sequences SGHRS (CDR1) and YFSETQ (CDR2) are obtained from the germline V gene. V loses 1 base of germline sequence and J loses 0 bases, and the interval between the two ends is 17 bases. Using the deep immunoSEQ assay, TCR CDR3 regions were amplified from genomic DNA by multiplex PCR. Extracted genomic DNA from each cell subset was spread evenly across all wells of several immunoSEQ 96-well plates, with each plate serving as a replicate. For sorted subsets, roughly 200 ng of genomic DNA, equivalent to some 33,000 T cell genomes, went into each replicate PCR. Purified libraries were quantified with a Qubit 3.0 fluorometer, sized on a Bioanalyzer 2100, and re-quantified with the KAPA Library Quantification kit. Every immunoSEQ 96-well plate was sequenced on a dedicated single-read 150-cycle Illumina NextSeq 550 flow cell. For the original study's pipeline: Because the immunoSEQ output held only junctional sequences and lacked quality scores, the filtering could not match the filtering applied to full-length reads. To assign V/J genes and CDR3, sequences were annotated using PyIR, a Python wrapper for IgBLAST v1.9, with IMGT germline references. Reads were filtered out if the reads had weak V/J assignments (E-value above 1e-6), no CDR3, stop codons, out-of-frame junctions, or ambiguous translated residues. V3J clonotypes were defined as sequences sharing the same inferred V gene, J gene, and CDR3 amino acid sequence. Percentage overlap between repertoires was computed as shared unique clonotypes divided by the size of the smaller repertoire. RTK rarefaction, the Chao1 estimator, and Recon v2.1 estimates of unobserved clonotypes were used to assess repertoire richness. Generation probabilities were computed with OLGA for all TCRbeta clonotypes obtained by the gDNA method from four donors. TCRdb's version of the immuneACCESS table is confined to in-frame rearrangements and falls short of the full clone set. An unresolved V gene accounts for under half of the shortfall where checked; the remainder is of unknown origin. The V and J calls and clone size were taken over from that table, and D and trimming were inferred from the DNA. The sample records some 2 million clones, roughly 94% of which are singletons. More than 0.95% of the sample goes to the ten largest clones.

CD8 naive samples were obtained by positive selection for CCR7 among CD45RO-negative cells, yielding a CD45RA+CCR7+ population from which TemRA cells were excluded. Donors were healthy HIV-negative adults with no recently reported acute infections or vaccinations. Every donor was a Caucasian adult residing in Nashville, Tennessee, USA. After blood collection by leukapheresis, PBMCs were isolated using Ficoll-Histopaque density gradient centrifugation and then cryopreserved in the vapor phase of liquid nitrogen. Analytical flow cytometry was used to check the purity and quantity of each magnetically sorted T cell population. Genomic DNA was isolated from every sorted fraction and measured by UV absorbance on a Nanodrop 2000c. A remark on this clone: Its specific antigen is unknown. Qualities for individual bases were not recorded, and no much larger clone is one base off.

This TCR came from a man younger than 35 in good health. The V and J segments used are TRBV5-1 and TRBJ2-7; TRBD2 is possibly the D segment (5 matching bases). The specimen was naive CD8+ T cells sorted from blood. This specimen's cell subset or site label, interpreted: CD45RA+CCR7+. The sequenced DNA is TGCGCCAGCAGCTTGCTGCCCGGCGGGCAGAGCTCCTACGAGCAGTACTTC. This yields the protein CASSLLPGGQSSYEQYF.